This T cell receptor (beta chain) was retrieved from a study of shared clonotypes between healthy human individuals. Study-wide context: CD8 memory received one plate per donor, CD8 naive two, CD4 memory three and CD4 naive three.

Tens of thousands of T cell genomes (about 0.2 ug DNA) went into each sorted-subset replicate. In the original analysis: Because ImmunoSEQ provided only junction sequences with no quality scores, the filtering differed. Method: immunoSEQ multiplex PCR; TCRdb's copy keeps in-frame clones and lacks some. V and J calls and clone size are those listed in that table; D and trimming were worked out from the DNA. The sample consists of about 1,800,000 clones, about 95% of them appearing once. Whole-study results and caveats: Between a handful of donors, naive CD4 clonotypes were shared at a level of about 5%.

The germline CDR1 and CDR2 sequences are PRHDT and FYEKMQ (reference sequence). The CDR3 loop spans 14 amino acids. Trimming took off 3 bases at V and 6 bases at J, with 12 bases between the two ends. It was CD45RO-negative cells, positively selected for CCR7, that made up naive CD8 cells, with terminally differentiated effector memory CD45RA+ cells excluded. As to this clone: Its antigen is not known.

The rearrangement joins TRBV13 to TRBJ1-5, with TRBD1 as a possible D gene (6 bases). This clonotype was sampled from a man aged 18 to 29 in good health. The sample consisted of naive CD8+ T cells sorted from blood. The CDR3 DNA is TGTGCCAGCAGCTTCGGCAGGGGCTCTCAGCCCCAGCATTTT. Its protein product is CASSFGRGSQPQHF.